The 29 T cell receptor beta chains in this list originate from one sample, sequenced in a study of radiation and T cells in renal cell carcinoma. The time point is: baseline pretreatment blood. Treatment specified: 15 Gy SBRT to primary tumor, nephrectomy 4 weeks later. Clones were read by immunoSEQ multiplex PCR, and TCRdb kept only the in-frame ones, dropping some. Here the sample spans about 49,000 clones, around 83% being singletons. This specimen consisted of blood, obtained from a patient whose treatment included radiotherapy and nephrectomy. The receptor source for this set is a woman in her 70s with renal cell carcinoma.

This sequence joins TRBV9 and TRBJ2-1, with a tentative D call TRBD2 (6 bases). V lost 3 bases, J lost 4 bases, and 8 bases lay in between. Germline V gives CDR1 SGDLS, CDR2 YYNGEE. The CDR3 spans 13 residues. The CDR3: CASSGREYNEQFF. The CDR3 coding sequence is TGTGCCAGCAGCGGGAGGGAATACAATGAGCAGTTCTTC.

This rearrangement joins TRBV27 to TRBJ2-7; a weak D match, TRBD1 (6 bases). Between the trimmed V and J ends, which lost 1 base and 3 bases, there was a span of 10 bases. Germline-derived CDR1 and CDR2 are MNHEY and SMNVEV (reference sequence). The CDR3 totals 14 residues. The CDR3 DNA sequence: TGTGCCAGCAGTTTATGGGGGCCTCGCTACGAGCAGTACTTC. Translated: CASSLWGPRYEQYF.

V gene TRBV30 combines with J gene TRBJ1-1, with D possibly matching TRBD1 (5 bases). This CDR3 is 14 amino acids long. Germline V gene sequence: CDR1 GTSNPN, CDR2 SVGIG (reference sequence). Trimming shortened V by 4 bases and J by 5 bases, and 17 bases separated the two germline ends. The CDR3 region has the DNA TGTGCCTGGACCTCATCGGGGGGAGGAACTGAAGCTTTCTTT. This gives the protein CAWTSSGGGTEAFF.

This chain connects TRBV4-1 to TRBJ1-1; 11 bases are shared with TRBD1. The CDR3 is 15 amino acids. CDR1 is MGHRA and CDR2 is YSYEKL in the germline V gene. V shed 4 bases, J shed 6 bases, and the junction held 7 bases outside the gene matches. CDR3 residues: CASSPGQGAIPEAFF. The CDR3 DNA follows: TGCGCCAGCAGCCCAGGACAGGGGGCGATCCCTGAAGCTTTCTTT.

V is TRBV30 and J is TRBJ2-1; unclear D gene. The CDR3 is 12 residues long. Germline values: CDR1 GTSNPN, CDR2 SVGIG (reference sequence). V lost 4 bases and J 0 bases, leaving 4 bases between the germline ends. The CDR3 sequence: CAWTSSYNEQFF. DNA for the CDR3: TGTGCCTGGACGAGCTCCTACAATGAGCAGTTCTTC.

This rearrangement joins TRBV9 to TRBJ2-3; 11 nucleotides line up with TRBD2. The V and J ends lost 4 bases and 5 bases, in that order; junction bases with no gene match: 12. The CDR3 consists of 17 residues. CDR1 SGDLS and CDR2 YYNGEE come from the germline V gene. The CDR3 region has the DNA TGTGCCAGCAGCTACGTTAGCGGGGGGGCGAGGAGAGATACGCAGTATTTT. It yields the protein CASSYVSGGARRDTQYF.

The chain links TRBV29-1 to TRBJ1-2, with 7 bases matching TRBD1. The CDR3 has 13 amino acids. V lost 6 bases, J lost 3 bases, and 7 bases stayed unmatched. From germline, CDR1 is SQVTM and CDR2 ANQGSEA. The CDR3 loop is CSVKTGTDYGYTF. CDR3 in DNA: TGCAGCGTGAAAACCGGGACAGACTATGGCTACACCTTC.

This clone was observed a handful of times. The chain recombines TRBV29-1 with TRBJ1-1; D remains ambiguous. V lost 5 bases, J lost 1 base, and 11 bases lay in between. Per the germline V gene, CDR1 is SQVTM and CDR2 is ANQGSEA. The CDR3 length is 13 residues. CDR3 nucleotide sequence: TGCAGCGTTAGGGTATGGGGGAACACTGAAGCTTTCTTT. Its protein product is CSVRVWGNTEAFF.

The J gene is TRBJ2-7, the V gene TRBV7-2, with 12 bases that match TRBD1. The CDR3 runs to 15 residues. Germline V gene data show CDR1 as SGHTA and CDR2 as FQGNSA. After removal of 5 bases from V and 6 bases from J, the junction contained 8 bases not matched to a gene. CDR3 region: CASSTGTGGFLEQYF. CDR3 sequence (DNA): TGTGCCAGCAGCACCGGGACAGGGGGCTTTCTCGAGCAGTACTTC. Together with reference TRBV7-2 and TRBJ2-7, the CDR3 gives the full variable domain: GAGVSQSPSNKVTEKGKDVELRCDPISGHTALYWYRQSLGQGLEFLIYFQGNSAPDKSGLPSDRFSAERTGGSVSTLTIQRTQQEDSAVYLCASSTGTGGFLEQYFGPGTRLTVT.

This clone has only one observation. The gene calls are TRBV30 and TRBJ1-4, with D possibly TRBD1 on 5 matching bases. The germline V and J ends were trimmed by 2 bases and 8 bases, with 9 bases remaining between them. The CDR3 contains 12 residues. Germline CDR1 is GTSNPN and CDR2 is SVGIG (reference sequence). DNA of the CDR3: TGTGCCTGGAGTCCAGGGTTGGAAAAACTGTTTTTT. This translates into CAWSPGLEKLFF. The whole variable domain, filled in from reference TRBV30 and TRBJ1-4, reads SQTIHQWPATLVQPVGSPLSLECTVEGTSNPNLYWYRQAAGRGLQLLFYSVGIGQISSEVPQNLSASRPQDRQFILSSKKLLLSDSGFYLCAWSPGLEKLFFGSGTQLSVL.

The CDR3 DNA follows: TGTGCCAGCAGCTTCCTCGTCCCAGAAGCTTTCTTT. It specifies CASSFLVPEAFF. The V and J genes are TRBV7-2 and TRBJ1-1; D is undetermined. The germline CDR1 and CDR2 sequences are SGHTA and FQGNSA. V lost 3 bases and J lost 8, with 10 bases in between. There are 12 residues in the CDR3. The full variable domain, rest sourced from reference TRBV7-2 and TRBJ1-1, is GAGVSQSPSNKVTEKGKDVELRCDPISGHTALYWYRQSLGQGLEFLIYFQGNSAPDKSGLPSDRFSAERTGGSVSTLTIQRTQQEDSAVYLCASSFLVPEAFFGQGTRLTVV.

The V gene is TRBV11-3, the J gene TRBJ1-1; D is undetermined. This CDR3 region has 13 residues. CDR1 and CDR2 from the germline V gene are SGHNT and YENEEA. V was clipped by 5 bases and J by 4 bases, with 11 bases between them. The CDR3 DNA sequence: TGTGCCAGCAGCGGAGATGGTAGCACTGAAGCTTTCTTT. Its translation: CASSGDGSTEAFF.

DNA of the CDR3: TGTGCCAGCAGTGAGGTCATGAACACCGGGGAGCTGTTTTTT. It encodes CASSEVMNTGELFF. The rearrangement uses TRBV6-1 and TRBJ2-2; D is undetermined. Deletions cut 3 bases from V and 1 base from J, with 6 bases between. The CDR3 spans 14 residues. The V gene's germline CDR1 is MNHNS and CDR2 SASEGT.

This clone was seen a single time. The chain recombines TRBV5-4 with TRBJ2-2; 11 bases match TRBD1. Trimming took 4 bases from V and 7 from J; bases not matched to a gene: 6. This CDR3 has 15 amino acids. Germline lookup yields CDR1 SGHNT and CDR2 YYREEE (reference sequence). The CDR3 is CASSPGTGGGGELFF. The CDR3 DNA is TGTGCCAGCAGCCCCGGGACAGGGGGAGGCGGGGAGCTGTTTTTT.

The chain links TRBV1 to TRBJ2-2; the table's TRBD1 call for D was not verified on the DNA. TRBV1 is listed as a pseudogene. This CDR3 region has 17 residues. In nucleotides, the CDR3 is TGCACCAGCAGCCAAGATCGGGGGACAGGGCCCCCCGGGGAGCTGTTTTTT. Translated, it gives CTSSQDRGTGPPGELFF.

V usage is TRBV2 and J usage is TRBJ1-4; D remains unclear. This CDR3 has 15 residues. Trimming shortened V by 1 base and J by 7 bases, and 13 bases separated the two germline ends. Germline-derived CDR1 and CDR2 are SNHLY and FYNNEI. CDR3 coding DNA: TGTGCCAGCAGTGAAGGGAGGAGAGGAAGTGAAAAACTGTTTTTT. Its protein product is CASSEGRRGSEKLFF.

This clone appeared once. The chain recombines TRBV5-5 with TRBJ1-2, with a possible D match to TRBD1 (5 bases). This CDR3 has 13 amino acids. Germline CDR1 is SGHKS and CDR2 is YYEKEE (reference sequence). Trimming cost V 4 bases and J 2 bases, with 9 bases left between them. This CDR3 reads CASSRGGNYGYTF. CDR3 DNA: TGTGCCAGCAGCCGCGGGGGGAACTATGGCTACACCTTC.

J is TRBJ1-3 and V is TRBV15; D call uncertain. The germline V and J ends were trimmed by 1 base and 3 bases, with 10 bases remaining between them. CDR1 is LNHNV and CDR2 is YYDKDF in the germline V gene (reference sequence). The CDR3 has 15 residues. The CDR3 DNA follows: TGTGCCACCAGCAGAGGCGGTCAAATTGGAAACACCATATATTTT. Translation: CATSRGGQIGNTIYF. Complete variable domain (other parts from reference TRBV15 and TRBJ1-3): DAMVIQNPRYQVTQFGKPVTLSCSQTLNHNVMYWYQQKSSQAPKLLFHYYDKDFNNEADTPDNFQSRRPNTSFCFLDIRSPGLGDTAMYLCATSRGGQIGNTIYFGEGSWLTVV.

This clone was seen more than once but under ten times. The chain recombines TRBV30 with TRBJ1-1; no reliable D call. This CDR3 comprises 15 residues. Trimming left V 0 bases short and J 1 base short, with 12 bases between. Looked up from germline, CDR1 is GTSNPN and CDR2 is SVGIG (reference sequence). CDR3 DNA sequence: TGTGCCTGGAGTGTACTCCCGGAGGGGAACACTGAAGCTTTCTTT. Encoded protein: CAWSVLPEGNTEAFF.

The chain joins TRBV11-2 to TRBJ2-5; D is uncertain. Germline V gives CDR1 SGHAT, CDR2 FQNNGV. The CDR3 covers 14 residues. The V and J ends lost 2 bases and 2 bases respectively, with 9 bases between them. The CDR3: CASSLPGRQETQYF. The CDR3 bases are TGTGCCAGCAGCTTACCGGGCAGGCAAGAGACCCAGTACTTC.

The chain combines TRBV18 with TRBJ2-2; 7 bases are shared with TRBD1. Germline-derived CDR1 and CDR2 are KGHSH and LQKENI. The CDR3 sequence is 17 residues long. The V segment lost 1 base and the J segment 0 bases; nucleotides outside the gene matches: 5. The CDR3 reads CASSPRTGQANTGELFF. Here the CDR3 DNA reads TGTGCCAGCTCACCACGTACCGGACAGGCGAACACCGGGGAGCTGTTTTTT.

The chain has TRBV5-4 and TRBJ2-5; 7 positions match TRBD2. Germline CDR1 is SGHNT and CDR2 is YYREEE (reference sequence). There are 15 residues in the CDR3. V dropped 4 bases and J dropped 5; count of bases not matched to a gene: 11. The CDR3, as DNA: TGTGCCAGCAGCCTCGGTTCGGGGGAGGGGGAGACCCAGTACTTC. It encodes CASSLGSGEGETQYF.

This chain uses TRBV18 with TRBJ2-7; D may match TRBD1 or TRBD2 (6 bases each). Trimming took 4 bases from V and 0 from J, leaving 10 bases between them. CDR1 KGHSH and CDR2 LQKENI come from the germline V gene. The CDR3 consists of 14 residues. The CDR3 nucleotides are TGTGCCAGCTCACTGGGGGGCTCCTCCTACGAGCAGTACTTC. This encodes CASSLGGSSYEQYF.

J is TRBJ2-3 and V is TRBV5-1; TRBD2 agrees at 11 bases. This CDR3 is built from 16 residues. Germline values: CDR1 SGHRS, CDR2 YFSETQ. After removal of 1 base from V and 7 bases from J, the junction contained 8 bases not matched to a gene. The DNA for the CDR3 is TGCGCCAGCAGCTTGCCGACTAGCGGGGCGGGAAATACGCAGTATTTT. This sequence encodes CASSLPTSGAGNTQYF. Combining the CDR3 with reference TRBV5-1 and TRBJ2-3 gives the whole variable domain KAGVTQTPRYLIKTRGQQVTLSCSPISGHRSVSWYQQTPGQGLQFLFEYFSETQRNKGNFPGRFSGRQFSNSRSEMNVSTLELGDSALYLCASSLPTSGAGNTQYFGPGTRLTVL.

In its sample, this clone was seen once. J is TRBJ2-1 and V is TRBV30, with D perhaps being TRBD1 or TRBD2 (5 bases each). The CDR3 has 12 residues. Trimming stripped 0 bases from V and 16 bases from J, with 16 bases between. Germline CDR1 reads GTSNPN; CDR2 reads SVGIG (reference sequence). DNA for the CDR3: TGTGCCTGGAGTGTACCGGGACCTCGGGCCTTCTTC. This encodes CAWSVPGPRAFF.

The chain is built from TRBV25-1 and TRBJ1-4, with a possible D match to TRBD1 (5 bases). Germline V gene sequence: CDR1 MGHDK, CDR2 SYGVNS. The V end lost 3 bases, the J end lost 7 bases, and 12 bases lay between the germline ends. The CDR3 covers 14 residues. The CDR3 DNA reads TGTGCCAGCAGTGAGTCGGGACGGGCTGAAAAACTGTTTTTT. Its translation is CASSESGRAEKLFF.

This sequence joins TRBV6-6 and TRBJ1-1, with a possible D match to TRBD1 (5 bases). Trimming left V 2 bases short and J 0 bases short, with 10 bases between. From germline, CDR1 is MNHNY and CDR2 SVGAGI (reference sequence). This CDR3 contains 15 residues. CDR3 protein: CASSYGGEMNTEAFF. The CDR3, as DNA: TGTGCCAGCAGTTACGGGGGGGAAATGAACACTGAAGCTTTCTTT.

The V call is TRBV13, the J call TRBJ2-2; 7 bases align to TRBD2. Germline V gene data show CDR1 as PRHDT and CDR2 as FYEKMQ (reference sequence). V trimming: 5 bases; J trimming: 3 bases; junction bases outside the gene matches: 3. The CDR3 contains 14 residues. The CDR3 nucleotides are TGTGCCAGCAGCGGGAGGGCCGACACCGGGGAGCTGTTTTTT. Translated: CASSGRADTGELFF.

The genes are TRBV30 and TRBJ1-2, with a tentative D call TRBD1 (6 bases). Germline loops: CDR1 GTSNPN, CDR2 SVGIG (reference sequence). V was shortened by 3 bases and J by 0 bases, with 11 bases between the two germline ends. The CDR3 spans 14 residues. CDR3: CAWSGTTANYGYTF. The CDR3 nucleotides read TGTGCCTGGAGCGGGACAACCGCTAACTATGGCTACACCTTC. The full variable domain, its missing parts supplied by reference TRBV30 and TRBJ1-2, is SQTIHQWPATLVQPVGSPLSLECTVEGTSNPNLYWYRQAAGRGLQLLFYSVGIGQISSEVPQNLSASRPQDRQFILSSKKLLLSDSGFYLCAWSGTTANYGYTFGSGTRLTVV.